The present TCR beta chain was sequenced within a study of T cells in Graves' hyperthyroidism and ophthalmopathy. Patients having uncontrolled infection, another autoimmune disease, pregnancy or lactation were not included. It was at first hyperthyroidism diagnosis, before any ophthalmopathy symptoms, that the blood sample was taken. The CDR3 is 15 amino acids. Germline CDR1 reads LGHDT; CDR2 reads YNNKEL (reference sequence). Trimming pared 6 bases from V and 2 bases from J, leaving 16 bases between. This clonotype has ten or more counts. Amplification of TCR beta CDR3 regions used RNA as the template. Researchers ran a first-round RT-PCR on the TCR CDR3 using the HTBI primer set. TCRdb independently ran MiXCR on the multiplex PCR reads; one entry per CDR3 protein. The sample records roughly 580,000 distinct CDR3 sequences, roughly 13% being singletons.

Sequenced sample: blood. The chain recombines TRBV3-1 with TRBJ1-1, with D unresolved. This clonotype was sampled from a woman aged 25 to 45 with Graves' hyperthyroidism that later progressed to Graves' ophthalmopathy. The CDR3 spells CASRNSGRYNTEAFF. The CDR3 DNA follows: TGTGCCAGCAGGAACAGCGGACGTTATAACACTGAAGCTTTCTTT.